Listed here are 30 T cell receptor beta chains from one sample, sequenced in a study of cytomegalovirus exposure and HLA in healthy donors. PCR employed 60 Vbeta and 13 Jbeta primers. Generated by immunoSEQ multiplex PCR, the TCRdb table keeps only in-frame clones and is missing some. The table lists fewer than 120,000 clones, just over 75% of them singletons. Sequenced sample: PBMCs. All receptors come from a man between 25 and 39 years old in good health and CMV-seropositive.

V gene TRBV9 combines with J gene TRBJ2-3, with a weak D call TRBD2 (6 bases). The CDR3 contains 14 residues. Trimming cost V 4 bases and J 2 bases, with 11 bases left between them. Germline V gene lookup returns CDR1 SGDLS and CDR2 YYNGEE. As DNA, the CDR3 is TGTGCCAGCAGCCCGCGGGGCCTCACAGATACGCAGTATTTT. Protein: CASSPRGLTDTQYF. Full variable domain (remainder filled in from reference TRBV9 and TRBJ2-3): DSGVTQTPKHLITATGQRVTLRCSPRSGDLSVYWYQQSLDQGLQFLIQYYNGEERAKGNILERFSAQQFPDLHSELNLSSLELGDSALYFCASSPRGLTDTQYFGPGTRLTVL.

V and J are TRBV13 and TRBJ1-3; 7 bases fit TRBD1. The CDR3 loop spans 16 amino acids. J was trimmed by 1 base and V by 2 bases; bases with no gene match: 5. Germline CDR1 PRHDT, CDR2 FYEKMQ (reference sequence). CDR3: CASSLNRGASGNTIYF. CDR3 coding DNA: TGTGCCAGCAGCTTAAACAGGGGAGCTTCTGGAAACACCATATATTTT.

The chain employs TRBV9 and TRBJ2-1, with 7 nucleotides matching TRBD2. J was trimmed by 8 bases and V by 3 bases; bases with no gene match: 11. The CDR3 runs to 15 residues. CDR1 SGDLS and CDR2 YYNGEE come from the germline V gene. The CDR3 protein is CASSGASGLGHEQFF. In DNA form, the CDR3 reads TGTGCCAGCAGCGGAGCTAGCGGCCTAGGGCATGAGCAGTTCTTC.

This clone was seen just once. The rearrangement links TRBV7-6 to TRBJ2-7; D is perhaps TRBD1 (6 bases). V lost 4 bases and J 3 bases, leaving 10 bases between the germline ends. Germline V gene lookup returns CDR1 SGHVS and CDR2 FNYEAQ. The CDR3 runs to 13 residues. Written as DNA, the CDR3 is TGTGCCAGCAGCTCCACAGGGATCTACGAGCAGTACTTC. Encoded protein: CASSSTGIYEQYF. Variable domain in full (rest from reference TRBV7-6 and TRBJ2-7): GAGVSQSPRYKVTKRGQDVALRCDPISGHVSLYWYRQALGQGPEFLTYFNYEAQQDKSGLPNDRFSAERPEGSISTLTIQRTEQRDSAMYRCASSSTGIYEQYFGPGTRLTVT.

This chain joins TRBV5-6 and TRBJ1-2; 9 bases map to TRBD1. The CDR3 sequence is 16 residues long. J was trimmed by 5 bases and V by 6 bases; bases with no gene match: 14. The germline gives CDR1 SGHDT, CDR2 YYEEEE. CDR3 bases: TGTGCCAGCAACTCACTAGGTACAGGGGGCCAGTATGGCTACACCTTC. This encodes CASNSLGTGGQYGYTF.

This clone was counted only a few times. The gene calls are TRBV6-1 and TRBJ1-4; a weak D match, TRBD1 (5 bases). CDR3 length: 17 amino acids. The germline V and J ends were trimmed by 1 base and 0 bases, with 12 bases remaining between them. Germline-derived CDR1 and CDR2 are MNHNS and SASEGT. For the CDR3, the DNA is TGTGCCAGCAGTGAAGAGGGGCAGCTTGCAACTAATGAAAAACTGTTTTTT. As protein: CASSEEGQLATNEKLFF.

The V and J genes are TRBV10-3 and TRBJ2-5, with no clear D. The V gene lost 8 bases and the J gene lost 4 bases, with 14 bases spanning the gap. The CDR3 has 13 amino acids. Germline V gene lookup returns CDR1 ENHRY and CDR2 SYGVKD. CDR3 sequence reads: CAISTPSLETQYF. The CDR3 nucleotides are TGTGCCATCTCAACCCCTAGTTTAGAGACCCAGTACTTC.

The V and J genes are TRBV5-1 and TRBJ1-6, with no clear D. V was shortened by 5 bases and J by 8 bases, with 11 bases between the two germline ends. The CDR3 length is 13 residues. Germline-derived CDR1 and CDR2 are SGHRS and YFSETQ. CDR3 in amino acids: CASSKAMDSPLHF. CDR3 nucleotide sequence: TGCGCCAGCAGTAAAGCTATGGATTCACCCCTCCACTTT.

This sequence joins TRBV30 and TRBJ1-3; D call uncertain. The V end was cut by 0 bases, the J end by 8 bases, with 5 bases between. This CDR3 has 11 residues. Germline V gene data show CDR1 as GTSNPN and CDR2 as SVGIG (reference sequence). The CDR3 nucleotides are TGTGCCTGGAGTGTACAGCACACCATATATTTT. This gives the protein CAWSVQHTIYF. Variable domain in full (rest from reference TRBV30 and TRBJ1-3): SQTIHQWPATLVQPVGSPLSLECTVEGTSNPNLYWYRQAAGRGLQLLFYSVGIGQISSEVPQNLSASRPQDRQFILSSKKLLLSDSGFYLCAWSVQHTIYFGEGSWLTVV.

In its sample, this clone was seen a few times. The CDR3 loop reads CASSIRTGITDTQYF. CDR3 nucleotide sequence: TGTGCCAGTAGTATAAGGACTGGAATCACAGATACGCAGTATTTT. This chain uses TRBV19 with TRBJ2-3; TRBD2 is a possible D gene (5 bases). V was pared by 2 bases and J by 2 bases, with 11 bases between. Germline V gene sequence: CDR1 LNHDA, CDR2 SQIVND (reference sequence). This CDR3 is 15 amino acids long. The entire variable domain, with the rest obtained from reference TRBV19 and TRBJ2-3, is as follows: DGGITQSPKYLFRKEGQNVTLSCEQNLNHDAMYWYRQDPGQGLRLIYYSQIVNDFQKGDIAEGYSVSREKKESFPLTVTSAQKNPTAFYLCASSIRTGITDTQYFGPGTRLTVL.

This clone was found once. CDR3 in DNA: TGTGCCAGCACCCAACAGGACAGGGTTAAAGGCTACACCTTC. This encodes CASTQQDRVKGYTF. This chain links TRBV28 with TRBJ1-2, with 8 positions matching TRBD1. Trimming removed 7 bases from V and 8 bases from J; junction bases left unmatched: 12. Germline V gene sequence: CDR1 MDHEN, CDR2 SYDVKM. The CDR3 is 14 amino acids.

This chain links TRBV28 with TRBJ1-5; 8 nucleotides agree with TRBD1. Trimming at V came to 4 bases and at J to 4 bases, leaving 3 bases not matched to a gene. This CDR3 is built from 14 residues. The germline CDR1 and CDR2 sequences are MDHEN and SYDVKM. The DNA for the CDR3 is TGTGCCAGCAGTTCCGGACAGGGTAATCAGCCCCAGCATTTT. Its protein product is CASSSGQGNQPQHF.

The CDR3 DNA reads TGTGCCAGCAGGACCCCTAGCATCGATGAGCAGTTCTTC. It yields the protein CASRTPSIDEQFF. The V gene is TRBV6-5, the J gene TRBJ2-1; D may be TRBD2 (5 bases). Trimming removed 6 bases from V and 8 bases from J, with 14 bases in between. The CDR3 has 13 residues. From germline, CDR1 is MNHEY and CDR2 SVGAGI.

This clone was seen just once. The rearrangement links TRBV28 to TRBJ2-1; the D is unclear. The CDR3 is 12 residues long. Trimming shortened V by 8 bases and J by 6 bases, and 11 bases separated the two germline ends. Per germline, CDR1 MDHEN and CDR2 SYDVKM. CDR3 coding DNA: TGTGCCAGCGGGCCGACCGGCAATGAGCAGTTCTTC. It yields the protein CASGPTGNEQFF.

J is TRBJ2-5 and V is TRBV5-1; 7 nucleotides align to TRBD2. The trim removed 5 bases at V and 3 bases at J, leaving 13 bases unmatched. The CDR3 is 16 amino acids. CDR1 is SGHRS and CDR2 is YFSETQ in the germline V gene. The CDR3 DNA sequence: TGCGCCAGCAGATCTCAACGGGGAGGGGCGAAAGAGACCCAGTACTTC. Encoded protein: CASRSQRGGAKETQYF.

CDR3 loop: CASTLRAPQGQNIQYF. As DNA, the CDR3 is TGTGCCAGCACCCTCCGGGCCCCCCAGGGCCAAAACATTCAGTACTTC. This rearrangement joins TRBV28 to TRBJ2-4; TRBD1 might be the D (5 bases). V shed 7 bases and J shed 5 bases, with 21 bases lying between them. Germline CDR1 reads MDHEN; CDR2 reads SYDVKM. The CDR3 is made up of 16 amino acids.

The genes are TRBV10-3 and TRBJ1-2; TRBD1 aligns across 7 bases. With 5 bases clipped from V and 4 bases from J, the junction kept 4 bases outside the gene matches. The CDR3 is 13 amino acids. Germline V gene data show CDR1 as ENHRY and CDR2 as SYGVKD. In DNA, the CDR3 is TGTGCCATCAGTCAGGGGGATCGCTATGGCTACACCTTC. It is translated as CAISQGDRYGYTF.

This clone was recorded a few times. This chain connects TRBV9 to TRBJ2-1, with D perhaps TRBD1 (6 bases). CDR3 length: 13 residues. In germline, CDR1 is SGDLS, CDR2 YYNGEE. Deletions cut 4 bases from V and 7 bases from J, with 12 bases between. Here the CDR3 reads CASSSQGLNEQFF. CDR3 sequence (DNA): TGTGCCAGCAGCAGCCAGGGGTTGAATGAGCAGTTCTTC.

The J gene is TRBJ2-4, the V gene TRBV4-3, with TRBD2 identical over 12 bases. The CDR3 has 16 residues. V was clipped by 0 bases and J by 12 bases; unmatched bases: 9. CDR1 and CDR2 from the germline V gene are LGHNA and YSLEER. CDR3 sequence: CASSQDRGASGGAQYF. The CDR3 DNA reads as TGCGCCAGCAGCCAAGATAGAGGGGCTAGCGGGGGGGCTCAGTACTTC.

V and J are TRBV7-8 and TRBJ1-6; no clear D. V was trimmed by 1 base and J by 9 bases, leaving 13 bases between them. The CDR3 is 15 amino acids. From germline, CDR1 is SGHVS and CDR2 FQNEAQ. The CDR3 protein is CASSLDRLSGSPLHF. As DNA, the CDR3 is TGTGCCAGCAGCTTAGATCGACTTTCGGGTTCACCCCTCCACTTT. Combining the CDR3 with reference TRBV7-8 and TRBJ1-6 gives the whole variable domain GAGVSQSPRYKVAKRGQDVALRCDPISGHVSLFWYQQALGQGPEFLTYFQNEAQLDKSGLPSDRFFAERPEGSVSTLKIQRTQQEDSAVYLCASSLDRLSGSPLHFGNGTRLTVT.

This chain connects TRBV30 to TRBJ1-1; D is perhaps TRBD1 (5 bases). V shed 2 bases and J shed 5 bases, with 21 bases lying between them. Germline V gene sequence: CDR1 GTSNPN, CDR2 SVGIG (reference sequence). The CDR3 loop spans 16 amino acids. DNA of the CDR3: TGTGCCTGGAGTTCGGGGGGATCGAATTTGCCGACTGAAGCTTTCTTT. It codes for CAWSSGGSNLPTEAFF.

CDR3 sequence (DNA): TGTGCCAGAAGCTACCAGGGTGAGGAGGGAACCTCATGTGAAAAACTGTTTTTT. It codes for CARSYQGEEGTSCEKLFF. This chain joins TRBV5-3 and TRBJ1-4; weak D call: TRBD1 (5 bases). TRBV5-3 is identified as an open reading frame with a role that is uncertain. The CDR3 loop spans 18 amino acids. V was pared by 3 bases and J by 7 bases, with 25 bases between.

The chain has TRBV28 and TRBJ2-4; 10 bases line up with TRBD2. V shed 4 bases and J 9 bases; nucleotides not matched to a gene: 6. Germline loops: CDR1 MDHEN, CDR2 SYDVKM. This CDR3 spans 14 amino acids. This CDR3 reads CASSSRTSGAIQYF. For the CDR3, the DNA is TGTGCCAGCAGTTCGAGGACTAGCGGTGCCATTCAGTACTTC.

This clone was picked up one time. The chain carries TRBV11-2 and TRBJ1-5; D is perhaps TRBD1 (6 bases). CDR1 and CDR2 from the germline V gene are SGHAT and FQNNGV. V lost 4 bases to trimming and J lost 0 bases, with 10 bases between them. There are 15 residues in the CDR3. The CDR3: CASSSAGVSNQPQHF. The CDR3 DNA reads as TGTGCCAGCAGCTCGGCAGGGGTTAGCAATCAGCCCCAGCATTTT.

CDR3 nucleotide sequence: TGTGCCAGCAGTACCCCGGGACAGGGGGCCGGGGAGCTGTTTTTT. It translates to CASSTPGQGAGELFF. The rearrangement joins TRBV6-5 to TRBJ2-2; TRBD1 matches at 11 bases. The germline gives CDR1 MNHEY, CDR2 SVGAGI. CDR3 size: 15 residues. The junction had 5 bases not matched to a gene; V was cut back by 5 bases and J by 6 bases.

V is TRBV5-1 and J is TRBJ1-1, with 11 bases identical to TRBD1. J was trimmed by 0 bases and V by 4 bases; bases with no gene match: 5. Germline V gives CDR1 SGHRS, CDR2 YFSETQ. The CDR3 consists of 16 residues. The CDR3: CASSLGTGGMNTEAFF. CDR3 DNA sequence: TGCGCCAGCAGCCTTGGGACAGGGGGTATGAACACTGAAGCTTTCTTT. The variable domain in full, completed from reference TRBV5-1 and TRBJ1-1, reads KAGVTQTPRYLIKTRGQQVTLSCSPISGHRSVSWYQQTPGQGLQFLFEYFSETQRNKGNFPGRFSGRQFSNSRSEMNVSTLELGDSALYLCASSLGTGGMNTEAFFGQGTRLTVV.

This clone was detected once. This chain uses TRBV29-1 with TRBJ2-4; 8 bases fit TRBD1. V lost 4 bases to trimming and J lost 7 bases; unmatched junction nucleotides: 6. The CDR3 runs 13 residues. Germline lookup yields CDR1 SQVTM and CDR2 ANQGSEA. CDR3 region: CSVGGQAKNIQYF. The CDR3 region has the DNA TGCAGCGTTGGGGGACAGGCTAAGAACATTCAGTACTTC. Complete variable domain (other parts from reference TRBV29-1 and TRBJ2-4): SAVISQKPSRDICQRGTSLTIQCQVDSQVTMMFWYRQQPGQSLTLIATANQGSEATYESGFVIDKFPISRPNLTFSTLTVSNMSPEDSSIYLCSVGGQAKNIQYFGAGTRLSVL.

The CDR3 nucleotides read TGTGCCAGCAGGAGGGGGTCTGGGGCCAACGTCCTGACTTTC. As protein: CASRRGSGANVLTF. V and J are TRBV28 and TRBJ2-6; D is possibly TRBD1 (6 bases). Germline V gene lookup returns CDR1 MDHEN and CDR2 SYDVKM. The CDR3 sequence is 14 residues long. Trimming removed 6 bases at V and 1 base at J, with 7 bases between.

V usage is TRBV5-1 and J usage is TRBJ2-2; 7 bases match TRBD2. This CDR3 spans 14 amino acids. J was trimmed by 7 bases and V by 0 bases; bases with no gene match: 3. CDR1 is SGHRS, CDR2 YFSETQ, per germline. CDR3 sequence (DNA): TGCGCCAGCAGCTTGGTTAAGCGGGGCGGGGAGCTGTTTTTT. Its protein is CASSLVKRGGELFF.

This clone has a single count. The CDR3 loop reads CASRLQVRKLFF. The CDR3 DNA follows: TGTGCCAGCAGGCTACAGGTCCGAAAACTGTTTTTT. The rearrangement uses TRBV27 and TRBJ1-4, with a weak D call TRBD1 (5 bases). Germline V CDR1 and CDR2: MNHEY, SMNVEV (reference sequence). The V end was cut by 6 bases, the J end by 10 bases, with 12 bases between. The CDR3 spans 12 residues.